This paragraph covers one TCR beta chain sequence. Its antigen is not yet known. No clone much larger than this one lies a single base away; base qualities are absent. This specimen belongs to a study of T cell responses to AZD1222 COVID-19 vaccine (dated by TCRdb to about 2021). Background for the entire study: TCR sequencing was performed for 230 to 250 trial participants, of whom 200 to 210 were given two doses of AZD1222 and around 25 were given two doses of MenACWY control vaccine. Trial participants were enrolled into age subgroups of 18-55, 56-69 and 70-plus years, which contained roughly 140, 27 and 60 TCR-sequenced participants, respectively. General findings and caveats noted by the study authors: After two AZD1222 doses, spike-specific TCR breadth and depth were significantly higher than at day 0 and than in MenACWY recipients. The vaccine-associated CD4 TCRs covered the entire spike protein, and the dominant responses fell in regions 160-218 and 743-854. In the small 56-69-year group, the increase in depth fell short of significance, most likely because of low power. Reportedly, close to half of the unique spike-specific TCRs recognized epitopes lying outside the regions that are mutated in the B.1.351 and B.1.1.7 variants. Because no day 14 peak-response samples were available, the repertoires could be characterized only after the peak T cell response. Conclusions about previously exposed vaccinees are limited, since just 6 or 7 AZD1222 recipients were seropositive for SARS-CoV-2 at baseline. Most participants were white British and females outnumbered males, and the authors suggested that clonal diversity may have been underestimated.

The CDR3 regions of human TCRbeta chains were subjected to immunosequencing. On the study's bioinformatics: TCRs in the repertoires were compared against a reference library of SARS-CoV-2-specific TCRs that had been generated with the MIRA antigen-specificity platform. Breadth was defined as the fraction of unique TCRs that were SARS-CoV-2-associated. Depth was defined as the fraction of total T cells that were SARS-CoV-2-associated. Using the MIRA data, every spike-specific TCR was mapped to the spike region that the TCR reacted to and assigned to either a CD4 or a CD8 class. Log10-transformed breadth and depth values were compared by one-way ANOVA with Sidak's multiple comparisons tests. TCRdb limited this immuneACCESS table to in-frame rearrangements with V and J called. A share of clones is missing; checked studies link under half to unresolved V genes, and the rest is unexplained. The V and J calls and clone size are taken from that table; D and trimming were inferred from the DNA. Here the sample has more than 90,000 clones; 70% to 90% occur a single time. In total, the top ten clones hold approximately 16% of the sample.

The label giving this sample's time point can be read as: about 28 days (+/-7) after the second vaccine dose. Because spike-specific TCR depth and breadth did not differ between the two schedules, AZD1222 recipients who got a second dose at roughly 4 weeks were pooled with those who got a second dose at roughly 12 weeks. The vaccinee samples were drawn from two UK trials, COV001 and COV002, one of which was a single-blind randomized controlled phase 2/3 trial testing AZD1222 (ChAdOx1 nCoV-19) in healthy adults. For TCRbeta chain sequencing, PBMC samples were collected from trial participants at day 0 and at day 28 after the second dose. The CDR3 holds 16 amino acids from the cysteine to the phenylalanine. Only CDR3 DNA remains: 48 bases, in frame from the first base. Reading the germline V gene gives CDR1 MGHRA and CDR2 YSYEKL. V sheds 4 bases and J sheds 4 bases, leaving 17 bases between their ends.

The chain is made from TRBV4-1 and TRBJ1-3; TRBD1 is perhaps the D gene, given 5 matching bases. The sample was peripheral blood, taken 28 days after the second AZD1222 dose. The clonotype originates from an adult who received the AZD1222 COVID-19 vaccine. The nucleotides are TGCGCCAGCAGCCTCCCAGCAGGGCGGCGGGGAAACACCATATATTTT. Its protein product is CASSLPAGRRGNTIYF.